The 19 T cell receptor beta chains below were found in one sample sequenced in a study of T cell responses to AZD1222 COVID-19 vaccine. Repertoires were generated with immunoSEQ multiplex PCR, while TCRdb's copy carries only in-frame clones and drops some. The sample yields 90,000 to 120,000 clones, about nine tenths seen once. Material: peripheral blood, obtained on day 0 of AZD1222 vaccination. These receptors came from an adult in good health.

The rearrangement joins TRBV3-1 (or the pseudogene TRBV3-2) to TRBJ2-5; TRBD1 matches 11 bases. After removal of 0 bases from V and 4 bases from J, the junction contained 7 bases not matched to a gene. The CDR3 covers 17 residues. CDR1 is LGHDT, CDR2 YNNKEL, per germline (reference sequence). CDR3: CASSQDSGGTGGETQYF. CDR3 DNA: TGTGCCAGCAGCCAAGATAGTGGGGGGACAGGGGGAGAGACCCAGTACTTC.

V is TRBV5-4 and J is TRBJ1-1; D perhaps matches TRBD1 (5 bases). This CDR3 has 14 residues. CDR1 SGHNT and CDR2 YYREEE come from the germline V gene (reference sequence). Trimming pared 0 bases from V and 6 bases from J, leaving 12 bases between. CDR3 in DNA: TGTGCCAGCAGCTTGGCATCCGGGGGTTCTGAAGCTTTCTTT. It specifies CASSLASGGSEAFF.

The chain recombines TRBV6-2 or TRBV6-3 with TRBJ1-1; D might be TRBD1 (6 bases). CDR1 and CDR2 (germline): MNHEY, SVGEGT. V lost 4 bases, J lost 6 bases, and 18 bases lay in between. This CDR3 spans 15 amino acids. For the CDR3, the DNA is TGTGCCAGCAGTTGGCATGTAGGGGGATTGGCTGAAGCTTTCTTT. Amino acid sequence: CASSWHVGGLAEAFF.

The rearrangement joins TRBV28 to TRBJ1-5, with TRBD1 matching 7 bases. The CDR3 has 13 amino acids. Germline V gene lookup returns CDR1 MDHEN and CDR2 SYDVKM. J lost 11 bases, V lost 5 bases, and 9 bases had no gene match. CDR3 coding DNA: TGTGCCAGCAGTCCGACAGGGTTTATGTCCCAGCATTTT. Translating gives CASSPTGFMSQHF.

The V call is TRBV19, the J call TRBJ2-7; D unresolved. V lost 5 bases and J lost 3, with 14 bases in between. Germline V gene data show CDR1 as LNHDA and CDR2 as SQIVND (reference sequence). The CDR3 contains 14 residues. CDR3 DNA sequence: TGTGCCAGTAGTCCCGGACGGCATTTCTACGAGCAGTACTTC. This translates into CASSPGRHFYEQYF. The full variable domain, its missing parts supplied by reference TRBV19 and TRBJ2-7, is DGGITQSPKYLFRKEGQNVTLSCEQNLNHDAMYWYRQDPGQGLRLIYYSQIVNDFQKGDIAEGYSVSREKKESFPLTVTSAQKNPTAFYLCASSPGRHFYEQYFGPGTRLTVT.

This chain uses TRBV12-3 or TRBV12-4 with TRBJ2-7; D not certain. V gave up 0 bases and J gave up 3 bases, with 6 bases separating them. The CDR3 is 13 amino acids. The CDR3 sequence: CASSLAEHYEQYF. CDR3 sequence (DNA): TGTGCCAGCAGTTTAGCAGAACACTACGAGCAGTACTTC.

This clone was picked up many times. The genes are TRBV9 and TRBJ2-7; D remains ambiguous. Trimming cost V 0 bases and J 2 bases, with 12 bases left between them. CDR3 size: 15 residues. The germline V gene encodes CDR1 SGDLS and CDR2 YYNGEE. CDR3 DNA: TGTGCCAGCAGCGTAGTAGGTGACGGACCCTACGAGCAGTACTTC. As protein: CASSVVGDGPYEQYF. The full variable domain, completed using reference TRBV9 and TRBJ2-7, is DSGVTQTPKHLITATGQRVTLRCSPRSGDLSVYWYQQSLDQGLQFLIQYYNGEERAKGNILERFSAQQFPDLHSELNLSSLELGDSALYFCASSVVGDGPYEQYFGPGTRLTVT.

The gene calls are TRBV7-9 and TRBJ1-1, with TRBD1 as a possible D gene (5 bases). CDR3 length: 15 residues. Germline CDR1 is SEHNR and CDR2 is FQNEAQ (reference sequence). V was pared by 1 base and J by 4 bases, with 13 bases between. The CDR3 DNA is TGTGCCAGCAGCTTAGTGGGGGACGGGGGCACTGAAGCTTTCTTT. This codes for CASSLVGDGGTEAFF.

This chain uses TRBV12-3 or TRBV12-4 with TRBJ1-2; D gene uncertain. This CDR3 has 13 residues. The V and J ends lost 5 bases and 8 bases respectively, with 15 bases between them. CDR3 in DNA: TGTGCCAGCAGTGAACAGCGGGCGTGGGGCTACACCTTC. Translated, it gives CASSEQRAWGYTF.

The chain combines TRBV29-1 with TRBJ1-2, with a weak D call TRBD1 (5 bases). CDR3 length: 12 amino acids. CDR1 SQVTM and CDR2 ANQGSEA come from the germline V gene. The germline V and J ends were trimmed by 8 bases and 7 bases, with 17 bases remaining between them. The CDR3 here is CSLGAAGGGYTF. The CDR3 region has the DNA TGCAGCCTTGGGGCAGCCGGGGGTGGCTACACCTTC. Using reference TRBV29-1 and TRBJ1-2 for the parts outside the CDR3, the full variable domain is SAVISQKPSRDICQRGTSLTIQCQVDSQVTMMFWYRQQPGQSLTLIATANQGSEATYESGFVIDKFPISRPNLTFSTLTVSNMSPEDSSIYLCSLGAAGGGYTFGSGTRLTVV.

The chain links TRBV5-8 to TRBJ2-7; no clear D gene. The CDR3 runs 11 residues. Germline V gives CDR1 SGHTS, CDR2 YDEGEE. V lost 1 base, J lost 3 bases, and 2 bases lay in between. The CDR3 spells CASSLIYEQYF. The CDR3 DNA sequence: TGTGCCAGCAGCTTGATCTACGAGCAGTACTTC.

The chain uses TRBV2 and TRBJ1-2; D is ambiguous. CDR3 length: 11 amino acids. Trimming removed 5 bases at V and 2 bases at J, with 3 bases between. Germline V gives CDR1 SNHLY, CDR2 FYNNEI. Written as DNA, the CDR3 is TGTGCCAGCAGTTCCAACTATGGCTACACCTTC. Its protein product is CASSSNYGYTF.

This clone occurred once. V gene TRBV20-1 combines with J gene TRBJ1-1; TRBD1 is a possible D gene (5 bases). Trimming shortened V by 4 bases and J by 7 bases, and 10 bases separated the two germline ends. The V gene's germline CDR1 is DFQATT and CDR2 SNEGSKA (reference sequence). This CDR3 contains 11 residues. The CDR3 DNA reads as TGCAGTGCTAATGGGGACGGTGAAGCTTTCTTT. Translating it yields CSANGDGEAFF.

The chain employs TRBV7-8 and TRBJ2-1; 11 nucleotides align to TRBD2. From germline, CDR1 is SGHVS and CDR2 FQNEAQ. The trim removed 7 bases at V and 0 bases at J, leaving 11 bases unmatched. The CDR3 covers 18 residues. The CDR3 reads CASKKTSGALGSYNEQFF. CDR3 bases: TGTGCCAGCAAAAAGACTAGCGGGGCCTTGGGCTCCTACAATGAGCAGTTCTTC.

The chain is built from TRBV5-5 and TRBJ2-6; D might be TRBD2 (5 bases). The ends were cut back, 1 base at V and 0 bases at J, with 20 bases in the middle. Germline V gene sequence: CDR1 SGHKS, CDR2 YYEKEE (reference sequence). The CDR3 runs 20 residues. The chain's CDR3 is CASSLTIRTSGTSGANVLTF. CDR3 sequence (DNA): TGTGCCAGCAGCTTGACGATTCGGACTTCGGGAACCTCTGGGGCCAACGTCCTGACTTTC. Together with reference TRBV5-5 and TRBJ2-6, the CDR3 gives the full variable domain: DAGVTQSPTHLIKTRGQQVTLRCSPISGHKSVSWYQQVLGQGPQFIFQYYEKEERGRGNFPDRFSARQFPNYSSELNVNALLLGDSALYLCASSLTIRTSGTSGANVLTFGAGSRLTVL.

The chain's CDR3 is CASSGTGLGTEAFF. The CDR3 DNA follows: TGTGCCAGCAGCGGGACAGGGCTGGGCACTGAAGCTTTCTTT. V gene TRBV9 combines with J gene TRBJ1-1; 8 bases align to TRBD1. V trimming: 3 bases; J trimming: 4 bases; junction bases outside the gene matches: 5. This CDR3 is built from 14 residues. Germline V CDR1 and CDR2: SGDLS, YYNGEE.

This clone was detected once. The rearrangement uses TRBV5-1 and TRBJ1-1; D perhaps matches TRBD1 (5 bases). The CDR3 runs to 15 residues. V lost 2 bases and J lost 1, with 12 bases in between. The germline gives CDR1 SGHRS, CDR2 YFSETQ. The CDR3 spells CASSFFSGTNTEAFF. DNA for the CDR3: TGCGCCAGCAGCTTCTTCTCGGGGACGAACACTGAAGCTTTCTTT.

CDR3 in DNA: TGTGCCAGCAGTTACTCGTACAGTGGCTACACCTTC. The encoded protein is CASSYSYSGYTF. The chain combines TRBV6-2 or TRBV6-3 with TRBJ1-2; D call uncertain. The CDR3 length is 12 residues. With 0 bases removed from V and 7 bases from J, the gap between germline ends came to 6 bases. Germline lookup yields CDR1 MNHEY and CDR2 SVGEGT.

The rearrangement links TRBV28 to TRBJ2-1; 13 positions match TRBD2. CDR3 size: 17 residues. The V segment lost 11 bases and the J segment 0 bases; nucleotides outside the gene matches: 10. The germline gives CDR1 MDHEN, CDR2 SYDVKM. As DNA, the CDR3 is TGTGCCGCGCAGGGACTAGCGGGATCGAGCTCCTACAATGAGCAGTTCTTC. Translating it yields CAAQGLAGSSSYNEQFF.